Below, one T cell receptor beta chain is given with its context. Its antigen remains unknown. TCRdb reanalysed the 5' RACE reads using MiXCR and keeps one entry per CDR3 protein. Counted here are fewer than 650,000 distinct CDR3 sequences, roughly 7.2% occurring once; the ten biggest clones make up about 1.5%. From germline, CDR1 is SEHNR and CDR2 FQNEAQ (reference sequence). The CDR3 length is 15 residues. V gave up 4 bases and J gave up 4 bases, with 17 bases separating them. Healthy Caucasian individuals made up all the donors. The data were obtained in a study of identical twins. General study results and limits: The same donors were not followed; conclusions instead depended on cross-sectional statistical analysis.

The same specimen was also included in a second study, on yellow fever vaccine responses in identical twins.

The chain combines TRBV7-9 with TRBJ2-7; TRBD1 or TRBD2 may be the D gene (5 bases each). This TCR came from a woman aged 18-29 years in good health. Sequenced input: PBMCs. The CDR3 region has the DNA TGTGCCAGCAGCTCACGGGACGTAGGGTGGTACGAGCAGTACTTC. Amino acids: CASSSRDVGWYEQYF.